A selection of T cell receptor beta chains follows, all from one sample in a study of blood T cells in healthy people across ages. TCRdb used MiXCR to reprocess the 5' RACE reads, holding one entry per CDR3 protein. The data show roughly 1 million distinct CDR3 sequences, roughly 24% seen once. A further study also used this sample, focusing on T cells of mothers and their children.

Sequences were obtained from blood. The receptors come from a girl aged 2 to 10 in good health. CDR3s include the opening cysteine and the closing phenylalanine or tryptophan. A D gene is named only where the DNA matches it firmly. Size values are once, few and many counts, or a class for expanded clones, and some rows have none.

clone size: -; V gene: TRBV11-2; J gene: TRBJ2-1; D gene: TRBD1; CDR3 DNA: TGTGCCAGCAGCGCCCAGGGACAGGCCTACAATGAGCAGTTCTTC; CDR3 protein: CASSAQGQAYNEQFF
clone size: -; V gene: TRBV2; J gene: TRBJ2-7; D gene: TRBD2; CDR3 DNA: TGTGCCAGAATGGGACTAGCGGGAAAGTTAGAATCGGGCGAGCAGTACTTC; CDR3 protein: CARMGLAGKLESGEQYF
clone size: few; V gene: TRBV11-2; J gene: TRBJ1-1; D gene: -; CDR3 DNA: TGTGCCAGCAGCCAGGCCTTTCGCACGAACACTGAAGCTTTCTTT; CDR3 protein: CASSQAFRTNTEAFF
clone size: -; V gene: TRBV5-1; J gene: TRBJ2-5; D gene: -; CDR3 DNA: TGTGCCAGCAGCTTGGAATTTGAGACCCAGTACTTC; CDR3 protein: CASSLEFETQYF
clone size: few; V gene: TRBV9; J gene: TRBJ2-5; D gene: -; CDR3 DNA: TGTGCCAGCAGCGACCGACTGGGGGAGGAGACCCAGTACTTC; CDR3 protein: CASSDRLGEETQYF
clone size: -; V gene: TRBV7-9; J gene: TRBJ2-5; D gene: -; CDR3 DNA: TGTGCCAGCAGCCCACGCGACCGGTGGGAGACCCAGTACTTC; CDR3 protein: CASSPRDRWETQYF
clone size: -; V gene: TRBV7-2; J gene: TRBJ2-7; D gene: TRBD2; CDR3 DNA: TGTGCCAGCAGCTTCCCCGGGGGGGCGAATGAGCAGTACTTC; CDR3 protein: CASSFPGGANEQYF
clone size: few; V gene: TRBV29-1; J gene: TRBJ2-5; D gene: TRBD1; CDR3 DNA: TGCAGCGTATTCCCCCGGGACAGCCAAGAGACCCAGTACTTC; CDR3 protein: CSVFPRDSQETQYF
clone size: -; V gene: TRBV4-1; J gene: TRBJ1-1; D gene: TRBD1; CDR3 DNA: TGCGCCAGCAGCCCAGATCCGGACAGGTTAATCACTGAAGCTTTCTTT; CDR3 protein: CASSPDPDRLITEAFF
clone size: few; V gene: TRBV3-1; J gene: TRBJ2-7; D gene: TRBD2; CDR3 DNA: TGTGCCAGCAGCCAAGAAGGGATAGCGGGGCTTTACGAGCAGTACTTC; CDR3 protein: CASSQEGIAGLYEQYF
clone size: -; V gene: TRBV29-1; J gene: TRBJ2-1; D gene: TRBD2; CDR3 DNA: TGCAGCGTTGAAGATCATCAGCGGGAGATATACAATGAGCAGTTCTTC; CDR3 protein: CSVEDHQREIYNEQFF
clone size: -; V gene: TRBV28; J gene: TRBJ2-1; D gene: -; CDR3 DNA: TGTGCCAGCAGTTTATCGGGCAGGGGGGGACATGAGCAGTTCTTC; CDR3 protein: CASSLSGRGGHEQFF
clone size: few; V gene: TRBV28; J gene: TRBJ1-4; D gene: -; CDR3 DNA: TGTGCCAGCTCGGGGGCCGATAATGAAAAACTGTTTTTT; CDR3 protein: CASSGADNEKLFF
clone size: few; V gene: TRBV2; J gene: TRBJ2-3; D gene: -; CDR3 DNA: TGTGCCGAGGGGGGCACAGATACGCAGTATTTT; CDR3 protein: CAEGGTDTQYF
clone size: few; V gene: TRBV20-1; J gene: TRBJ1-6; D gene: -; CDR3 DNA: TGCAGTGCTAGAGAAGGAGTCGGCCCCCTCCACTTT; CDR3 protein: CSAREGVGPLHF
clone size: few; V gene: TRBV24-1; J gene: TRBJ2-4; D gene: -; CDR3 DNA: TGTGCCACCAGTGACCGTGAGGCCCTAGCCAAAAACATTCAGTACTTC; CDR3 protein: CATSDREALAKNIQYF
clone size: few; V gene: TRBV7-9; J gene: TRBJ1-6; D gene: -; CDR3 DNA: TGTGCCAGCAGCTTGGAGAGCTCCTATAATCCACCCCTCCACTTT; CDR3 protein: CASSLESSYNPPLHF
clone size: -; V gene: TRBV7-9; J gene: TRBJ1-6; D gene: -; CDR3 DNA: TGTGCCAGCAGCGCCTTGACCAATTCACCCCTCCACTTT; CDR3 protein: CASSALTNSPLHF
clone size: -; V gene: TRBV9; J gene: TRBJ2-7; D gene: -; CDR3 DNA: TGTGCCAGCAGCGTAGGGGATATCGGCGAGCAGTACTTC; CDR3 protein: CASSVGDIGEQYF
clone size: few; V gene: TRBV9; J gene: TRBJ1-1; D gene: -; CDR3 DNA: TGTGCCAGCAGCGTAGGTTCGGAGGCTGAAGCTTTCTTT; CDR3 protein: CASSVGSEAEAFF
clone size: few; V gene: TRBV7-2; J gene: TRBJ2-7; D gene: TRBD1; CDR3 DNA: TGTGCCAGCAGCTTAGTGGGGACAGTCTACGAGCAGTACTTC; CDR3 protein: CASSLVGTVYEQYF
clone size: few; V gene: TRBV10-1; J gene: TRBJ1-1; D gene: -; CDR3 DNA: TGCGCCAGCAGTCCTTCGACAGCGGGGAACACTGAAGCTTTCTTT; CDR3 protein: CASSPSTAGNTEAFF
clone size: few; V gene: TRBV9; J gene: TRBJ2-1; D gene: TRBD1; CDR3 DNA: TGTGCCAGCACAGAAACGGGACAGGGGGTTGAGTTCTTC; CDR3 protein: CASTETGQGVEFF
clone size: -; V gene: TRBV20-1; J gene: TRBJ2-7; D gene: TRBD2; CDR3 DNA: TGCAGTGCTAGCGGACTAGCGGGAAATCACGAGCAGTACTTC; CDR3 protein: CSASGLAGNHEQYF
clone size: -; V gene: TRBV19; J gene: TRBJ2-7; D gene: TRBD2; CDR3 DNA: TGTGCCAGTAGTTTCCCATCCGCGACTAGCGAGAGCTCCTACGAGCAGTACTTC; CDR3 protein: CASSFPSATSESSYEQYF
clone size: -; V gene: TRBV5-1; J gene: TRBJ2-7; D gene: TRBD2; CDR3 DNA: TGCGCCAGCAGCTTGGACCTAGCGACTAGCGGGAAAGGAAGGGAGCAGTACTTC; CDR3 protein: CASSLDLATSGKGREQYF
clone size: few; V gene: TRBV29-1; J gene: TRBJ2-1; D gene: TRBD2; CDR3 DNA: TGCAGCGTTGTATTCTGGAGGGAGGGCCTCACAAATGAGCAGTTCTTC; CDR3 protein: CSVVFWREGLTNEQFF
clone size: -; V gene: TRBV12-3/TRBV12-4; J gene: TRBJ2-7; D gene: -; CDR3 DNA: TGTGCCAGCAGTCCCTTGACGGGACGAGTTGGGCAGTACTTC; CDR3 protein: CASSPLTGRVGQYF
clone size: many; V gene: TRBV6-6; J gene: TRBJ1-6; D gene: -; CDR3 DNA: TGTGCCAGCAGTTTGGGCAGGGAGTTATCTTCACCCCTCCACTTT; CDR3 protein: CASSLGRELSSPLHF
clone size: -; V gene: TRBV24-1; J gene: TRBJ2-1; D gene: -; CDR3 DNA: TGTGCCACCAGTGAGGCGGGCCAAGTGTACAATGAGCAGTTCTTC; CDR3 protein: CATSEAGQVYNEQFF
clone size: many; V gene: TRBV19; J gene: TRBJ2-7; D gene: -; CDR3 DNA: TGTGCCAGTAGCGTGGGGCCAACCTACGAGCAGTACTTC; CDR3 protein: CASSVGPTYEQYF
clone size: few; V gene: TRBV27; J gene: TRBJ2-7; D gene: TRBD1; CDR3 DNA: TGTGCCAGCAGTGTGACCGGGACAGGGTCCGGCGAGCAGTACTTC; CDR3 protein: CASSVTGTGSGEQYF
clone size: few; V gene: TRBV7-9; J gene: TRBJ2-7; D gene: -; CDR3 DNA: TGTGCCAGCAGCCTACGGGCCCAGCCCTACGAGCAGTACTTC; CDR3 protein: CASSLRAQPYEQYF
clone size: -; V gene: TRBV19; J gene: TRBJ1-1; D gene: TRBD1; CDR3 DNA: TGTGCCAGTAGTCCAGGGGGTATGGCTGAAGCTTTCTTT; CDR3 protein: CASSPGGMAEAFF
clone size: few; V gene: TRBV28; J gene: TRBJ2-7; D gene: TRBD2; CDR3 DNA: TGTGCCAGCAGAGGAGCGGGAGGGCCCCCCTACGAGCAGTACTTC; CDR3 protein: CASRGAGGPPYEQYF
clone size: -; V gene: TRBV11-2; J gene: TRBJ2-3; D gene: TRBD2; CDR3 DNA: TGTGCCAGCAGCTTAAGCGGGGGCTCCCCCACAGATACGCAGTATTTT; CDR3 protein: CASSLSGGSPTDTQYF
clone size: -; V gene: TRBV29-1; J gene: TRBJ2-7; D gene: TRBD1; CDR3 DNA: TGCAGCGGGACAGGGCAAGGCTACGAGCAGTACTTC; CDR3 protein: CSGTGQGYEQYF
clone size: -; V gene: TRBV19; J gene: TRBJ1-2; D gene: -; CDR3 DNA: TGTGCCAGTATGCGGGACATCGATTACACCTTC; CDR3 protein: CASMRDIDYTF
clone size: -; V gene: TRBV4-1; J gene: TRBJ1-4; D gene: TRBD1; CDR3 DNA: TGCGCCAGCAGCCGAGGGTACTCTGGACAGGGAGGGGAAAAACTGTTTTTT; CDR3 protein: CASSRGYSGQGGEKLFF
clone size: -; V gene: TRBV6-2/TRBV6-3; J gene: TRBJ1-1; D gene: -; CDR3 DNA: TGTGCCAGCATTTACTGGGGAATGAACACTGAAGCTTTCTTT; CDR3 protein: CASIYWGMNTEAFF
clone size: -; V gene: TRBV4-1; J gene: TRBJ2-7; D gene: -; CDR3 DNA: TGCGCCAGCAGCCAACCACAGGGCTACGAGCAGTACTTC; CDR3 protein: CASSQPQGYEQYF
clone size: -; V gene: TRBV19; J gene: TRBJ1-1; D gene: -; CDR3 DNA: TGTGCCAGTAGTATAGCCCCCCCGAACACTGAAGCTTTCTTT; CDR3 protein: CASSIAPPNTEAFF
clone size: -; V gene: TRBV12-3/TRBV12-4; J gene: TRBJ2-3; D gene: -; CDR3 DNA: TGTGCCAGCATCGGGACGGCCCTCACAGATACGCAGTATTTT; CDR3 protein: CASIGTALTDTQYF
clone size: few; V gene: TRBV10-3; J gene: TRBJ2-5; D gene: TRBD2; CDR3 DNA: TGTGCCATCAGTGAGTCTTGGGGGGGGTCCCAAGAGACCCAGTACTTC; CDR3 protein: CAISESWGGSQETQYF
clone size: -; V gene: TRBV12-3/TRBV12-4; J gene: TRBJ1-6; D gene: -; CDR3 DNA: TGTGCCAGCAGTTCGGGGGGGACGAGTTCACCCCTCCACTTT; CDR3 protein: CASSSGGTSSPLHF
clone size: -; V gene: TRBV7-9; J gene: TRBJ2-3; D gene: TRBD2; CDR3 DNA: TGTGCCAGCAGCCCACGGTCGGAGCGGGGGTTCACAGATACGCAGTATTTT; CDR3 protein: CASSPRSERGFTDTQYF
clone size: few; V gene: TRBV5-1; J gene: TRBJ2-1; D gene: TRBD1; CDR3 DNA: TGCGCCAGCAGCCAGGGACAGGCAAGCAACAATGAGCAGTTCTTC; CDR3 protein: CASSQGQASNNEQFF
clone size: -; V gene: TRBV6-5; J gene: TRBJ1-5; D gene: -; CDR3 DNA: TGTGCCAGCAGCTGGGCCCTCAATCAGCCCCAGCATTTT; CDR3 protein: CASSWALNQPQHF